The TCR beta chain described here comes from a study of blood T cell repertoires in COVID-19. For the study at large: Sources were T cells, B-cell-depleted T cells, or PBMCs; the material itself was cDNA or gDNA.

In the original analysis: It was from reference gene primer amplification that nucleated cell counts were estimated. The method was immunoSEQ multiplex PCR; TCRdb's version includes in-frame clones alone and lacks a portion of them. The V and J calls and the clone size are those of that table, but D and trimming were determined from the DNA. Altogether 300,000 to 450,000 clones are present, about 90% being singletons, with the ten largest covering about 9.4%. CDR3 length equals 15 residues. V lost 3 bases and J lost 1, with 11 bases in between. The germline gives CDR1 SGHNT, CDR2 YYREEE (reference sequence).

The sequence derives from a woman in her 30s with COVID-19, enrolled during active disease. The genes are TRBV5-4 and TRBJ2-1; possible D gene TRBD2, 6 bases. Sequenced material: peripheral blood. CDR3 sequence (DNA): TGTGCCAGCAGCTCGACTAGTATATCCTACAATGAGCAGTTCTTC. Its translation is CASSSTSISYNEQFF.